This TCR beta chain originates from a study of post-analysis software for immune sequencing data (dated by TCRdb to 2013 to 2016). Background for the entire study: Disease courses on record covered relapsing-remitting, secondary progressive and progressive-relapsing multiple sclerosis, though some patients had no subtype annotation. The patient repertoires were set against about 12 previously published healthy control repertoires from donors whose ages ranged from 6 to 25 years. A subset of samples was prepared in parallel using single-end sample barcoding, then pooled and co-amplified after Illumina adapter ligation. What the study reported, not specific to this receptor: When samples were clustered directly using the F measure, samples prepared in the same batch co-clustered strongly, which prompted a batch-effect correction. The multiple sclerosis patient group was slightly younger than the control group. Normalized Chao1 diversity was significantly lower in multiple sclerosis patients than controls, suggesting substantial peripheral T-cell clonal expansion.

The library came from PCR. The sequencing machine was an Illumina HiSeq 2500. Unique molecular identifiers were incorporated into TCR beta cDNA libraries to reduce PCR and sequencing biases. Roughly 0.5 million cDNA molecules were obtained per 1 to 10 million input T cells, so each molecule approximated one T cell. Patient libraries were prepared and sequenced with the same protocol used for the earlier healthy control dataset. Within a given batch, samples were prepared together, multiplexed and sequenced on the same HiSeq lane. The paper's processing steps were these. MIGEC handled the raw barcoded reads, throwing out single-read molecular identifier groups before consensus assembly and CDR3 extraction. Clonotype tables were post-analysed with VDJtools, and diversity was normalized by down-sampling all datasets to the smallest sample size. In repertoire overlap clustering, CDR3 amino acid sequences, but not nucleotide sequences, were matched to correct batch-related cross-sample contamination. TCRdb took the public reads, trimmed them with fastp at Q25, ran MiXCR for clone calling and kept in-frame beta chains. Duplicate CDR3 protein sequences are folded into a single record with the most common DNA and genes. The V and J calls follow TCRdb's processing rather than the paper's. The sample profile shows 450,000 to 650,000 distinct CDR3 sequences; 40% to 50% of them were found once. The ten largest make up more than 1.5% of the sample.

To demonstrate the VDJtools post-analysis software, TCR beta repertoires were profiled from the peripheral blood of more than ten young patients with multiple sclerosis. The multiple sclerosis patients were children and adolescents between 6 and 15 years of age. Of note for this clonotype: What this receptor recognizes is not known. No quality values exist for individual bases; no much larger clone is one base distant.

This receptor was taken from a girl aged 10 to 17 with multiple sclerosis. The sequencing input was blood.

The CDR3 reads CASSIMSSGANVLTF. The sequence in DNA is TGTGCCAGCTCCATCATGAGCTCTGGGGCCAACGTCCTGACTTTC. The rearrangement combines TRBV6-2 or TRBV6-3 with TRBJ2-6; the D gene cannot be resolved reliably. From the germline V gene, CDR1 is MNHEY and CDR2 is SVGEGT. V lost 8 bases and J lost 0 bases; the stretch between them is 11 bases long. Reading from cysteine to phenylalanine, the CDR3 counts 15 amino acids. Only the CDR3 DNA stays, 45 bases, in frame from base 1.